This entry lists 23 T cell receptor beta chains sequenced from one sample in a study of neoadjuvant anti-PD-1 for oral cavity cancer. The protocol was immunoSEQ multiplex PCR, while the TCRdb copy is restricted to in-frame clones and leaves out a portion. The profile shows over 5,500 clones, 74% of them singletons. The sample was PBMCs, taken before nivolumab (anti-PD-1) treatment. Source of these receptors: a person between 35 and 79 years old with oral cavity squamous cell carcinoma.

CDR3 residues: CASNRGSTDTQYF. In DNA form, the CDR3 reads TGTGCCAGCAATCGAGGGTCCACAGATACGCAGTATTTT. This chain connects TRBV6-6 to TRBJ2-3; a weak D match, TRBD2 (5 bases). CDR1 MNHNY and CDR2 SVGAGI come from the germline V gene (reference sequence). The V end was cut by 7 bases, the J end by 2 bases, with 10 bases between. This CDR3 has 13 amino acids.

J is TRBJ2-1 and V is TRBV6-1; TRBD2 aligns across 13 bases. Per the germline V gene, CDR1 is MNHNS and CDR2 is SASEGT. The CDR3 extends over 16 amino acids. V gave up 4 bases and J gave up 6 bases; unmatched junction bases: 6. The CDR3 nucleotides are TGTGCCAGCAGTGGAGGACTAGCGGGGGCCTTCAATGAGCAGTTCTTC. Translated, it gives CASSGGLAGAFNEQFF.

The chain employs TRBV28 and TRBJ2-6; no clear D. The CDR3 totals 15 residues. V dropped 2 bases and J dropped 2 bases, with 7 bases sitting between them. Germline lookup yields CDR1 MDHEN and CDR2 SYDVKM. CDR3 loop: CASSLRGTGANVLTF. The CDR3 bases are TGTGCCAGCAGTTTACGTGGGACTGGGGCCAACGTCCTGACTTTC.

This chain joins TRBV19 and TRBJ1-2; 7 bases match TRBD1. Germline-derived CDR1 and CDR2 are LNHDA and SQIVND (reference sequence). V shed 8 bases, J shed 4 bases, and the junction held 10 bases outside the gene matches. This CDR3 contains 14 residues. The CDR3 loop reads CASGTQGVGYGYTF. In nucleotides, the CDR3 is TGTGCCAGTGGGACCCAGGGGGTAGGCTATGGCTACACCTTC. Together with reference TRBV19 and TRBJ1-2, the CDR3 gives the full variable domain: DGGITQSPKYLFRKEGQNVTLSCEQNLNHDAMYWYRQDPGQGLRLIYYSQIVNDFQKGDIAEGYSVSREKKESFPLTVTSAQKNPTAFYLCASGTQGVGYGYTFGSGTRLTVV.

This clone showed up just once. The chain employs TRBV30 and TRBJ1-3; no definite D call. Germline V lookup: CDR1 GTSNPN, CDR2 SVGIG (reference sequence). V was clipped by 0 bases and J by 0 bases, with 9 bases between them. The CDR3 has 15 amino acids. The CDR3 loop is CAWSVGQISGNTIYF. The CDR3 DNA reads TGTGCCTGGAGTGTTGGGCAGATCTCTGGAAACACCATATATTTT.

This sequence joins TRBV19 and TRBJ2-7; the D is unclear. CDR1 is LNHDA and CDR2 is SQIVND in the germline V gene (reference sequence). The CDR3 has 14 amino acids. V was cut by 3 bases and J by 1 base, with 10 bases left in between. The CDR3 loop reads CASSMVLGSYEQYF. In DNA, the CDR3 is TGTGCCAGTAGTATGGTGCTAGGGTCCTACGAGCAGTACTTC.

This clone is medium-sized. The V call is TRBV5-1, the J call TRBJ1-2; a weak D match, TRBD1 (6 bases). The CDR3 contains 13 residues. Trimming cost V 3 bases and J 5 bases, with 11 bases left between them. Per germline, CDR1 SGHRS and CDR2 YFSETQ. The DNA of the CDR3 is TGCGCCAGCAGCTGGGACAAGTCTTATGGCTACACCTTC. It yields the protein CASSWDKSYGYTF.

The V call is TRBV15, the J call TRBJ1-5; the D is unclear. V lost 1 base, J lost 4 bases, and 8 bases lay in between. The CDR3 is 14 amino acids. CDR1 LNHNV and CDR2 YYDKDF come from the germline V gene (reference sequence). The CDR3 DNA follows: TGTGCCACCAGCAGAGGGGCAAGAAATCAGCCCCAGCATTTT. Its protein product is CATSRGARNQPQHF. Combining the CDR3 with reference TRBV15 and TRBJ1-5 gives the whole variable domain DAMVIQNPRYQVTQFGKPVTLSCSQTLNHNVMYWYQQKSSQAPKLLFHYYDKDFNNEADTPDNFQSRRPNTSFCFLDIRSPGLGDTAMYLCATSRGARNQPQHFGDGTRLSIL.

The V gene is TRBV2, the J gene TRBJ1-2, with 8 bases identical to TRBD1. Per germline, CDR1 SNHLY and CDR2 FYNNEI. The V and J ends lost 3 bases and 4 bases, in that order; junction bases with no gene match: 7. The CDR3 contains 15 residues. CDR3 in amino acids: CASSEGWTGSYGYTF. CDR3 in DNA: TGTGCCAGCAGTGAGGGTTGGACAGGGTCCTATGGCTACACCTTC.

This chain links TRBV7-7 with TRBJ2-7; D ambiguous. The CDR3 loop spans 14 amino acids. Per germline, CDR1 SSHAT and CDR2 FNYEAQ (reference sequence). V was cut by 2 bases and J by 0 bases, with 8 bases left in between. CDR3 amino acids: CASSLSFTSYEQYF. The CDR3 DNA sequence: TGTGCCAGCAGCTTATCTTTCACCTCCTACGAGCAGTACTTC.

The gene calls are TRBV5-1 and TRBJ2-5; unclear D gene. The CDR3 runs 12 residues. V was clipped by 0 bases and J by 2 bases, with 2 bases between them. Germline lookup yields CDR1 SGHRS and CDR2 YFSETQ. CDR3 residues: CASSLVQETQYF. The CDR3, as DNA: TGCGCCAGCAGCTTGGTACAAGAGACCCAGTACTTC.

The chain uses TRBV4-3 and TRBJ1-4; 7 nucleotides align to TRBD1. The CDR3 has 14 residues. V lost 3 bases to trimming and J lost 10 bases; unmatched junction nucleotides: 8. CDR1 LGHNA and CDR2 YSLEER come from the germline V gene. The CDR3 nucleotides read TGCGCCAGCAGCCAGACGACAGGGTTGGGAAAACTGTTTTTT. Amino acids: CASSQTTGLGKLFF.

This clone was seen more than once but under ten times. This chain uses TRBV29-1 with TRBJ2-7; 13 bases are a match to TRBD2. Germline CDR1 and CDR2: SQVTM and ANQGSEA. The ends lost 7 bases at V and 7 bases at J; junction bases unmatched: 7. The CDR3 has 13 amino acids. The CDR3 DNA reads as TGCAGCGCCCGCGAGGGACTAGCGGGGGAGCAGTACTTC. It codes for CSAREGLAGEQYF.

This clone was observed a handful of times. V gene TRBV7-9 combines with J gene TRBJ2-7, with D uncertain. The CDR3 consists of 16 residues. Germline V gene data show CDR1 as SEHNR and CDR2 as FQNEAQ (reference sequence). With 1 base removed from V and 0 bases from J, the gap between germline ends came to 13 bases. For the CDR3, the DNA is TGTGCCAGCAGCTTAGATACTCGACACGTCTCCTACGAGCAGTACTTC. The encoded protein is CASSLDTRHVSYEQYF.

The rearrangement links TRBV9 to TRBJ2-5, with 8 bases aligning to TRBD2. This CDR3 spans 17 amino acids. J was trimmed by 1 base and V by 2 bases; bases with no gene match: 10. Germline V CDR1 and CDR2: SGDLS, YYNGEE. This CDR3 is CASSVGGGTPGQETQYF. The CDR3 DNA reads TGTGCCAGCAGCGTGGGCGGGGGGACACCAGGCCAAGAGACCCAGTACTTC.

The V gene is TRBV2, the J gene TRBJ2-7, with 7 nucleotides matching TRBD2. CDR1 is SNHLY and CDR2 is FYNNEI in the germline V gene. The CDR3 sequence is 12 residues long. The V and J ends lost 11 bases and 3 bases, in that order; junction bases with no gene match: 7. The chain's CDR3 is CASRGGIYEQYF. CDR3 DNA sequence: TGTGCCTCCCGGGGAGGGATCTACGAGCAGTACTTC. Using reference TRBV2 and TRBJ2-7 for the parts outside the CDR3, the full variable domain is EPEVTQTPSHQVTQMGQEVILRCVPISNHLYFYWYRQILGQKVEFLVSFYNNEISEKSEIFDDQFSVERPDGSNFTLKIRSTKLEDSAMYFCASRGGIYEQYFGPGTRLTVT.

CDR3: CASSPGPQANYGYTF. The CDR3 bases are TGCGCCAGCAGCCCGGGCCCTCAAGCTAACTATGGCTACACCTTC. V and J are TRBV4-1 and TRBJ1-2; D not certain. This CDR3 has 15 amino acids. From germline, CDR1 is MGHRA and CDR2 YSYEKL. Trimming left V 4 bases short and J 0 bases short, with 12 bases between.

V gene TRBV7-2 combines with J gene TRBJ2-7; D is possibly TRBD1 or TRBD2 (5 bases each). Germline V gives CDR1 SGHTA, CDR2 FQGNSA. There are 16 residues in the CDR3. V was shortened by 5 bases and J by 0 bases, with 17 bases between the two germline ends. Here the CDR3 DNA reads TGTGCCAGCAGCCAGGGCCCTTGGAGGAGCTCCTACGAGCAGTACTTC. This translates into CASSQGPWRSSYEQYF. Full variable domain (rest looked up from reference TRBV7-2 and TRBJ2-7): GAGVSQSPSNKVTEKGKDVELRCDPISGHTALYWYRQSLGQGLEFLIYFQGNSAPDKSGLPSDRFSAERTGGSVSTLTIQRTQQEDSAVYLCASSQGPWRSSYEQYFGPGTRLTVT.

This clone appeared a few times. V usage is TRBV28 and J usage is TRBJ2-3; either TRBD1 or TRBD2 may supply D (5 bases each). Between the trimmed V and J ends, which lost 1 base and 4 bases, there was a span of 15 bases. Germline V CDR1 and CDR2: MDHEN, SYDVKM. This CDR3 contains 16 residues. CDR3 in amino acids: CASSLSSGSGADTQYF. In nucleotides, the CDR3 is TGTGCCAGCAGTTTATCCTCAGGGAGTGGCGCAGATACGCAGTATTTT.

This clone is large. This sequence joins TRBV7-9 and TRBJ1-2; 7 nucleotides align to TRBD1. The CDR3 has 14 residues. The V gene's germline CDR1 is SEHNR and CDR2 FQNEAQ (reference sequence). After removal of 5 bases from V and 6 bases from J, the junction contained 9 bases not matched to a gene. CDR3 amino acids: CASSPQGRIDGYTF. The CDR3 coding sequence is TGTGCCAGCAGCCCACAGGGGAGGATCGATGGCTACACCTTC.

The V and J genes are TRBV7-2 and TRBJ2-3; a possible D gene is TRBD1 (6 bases). Per germline, CDR1 SGHTA and CDR2 FQGNSA. CDR3 size: 14 residues. Trimming removed 5 bases from V and 4 bases from J, with 13 bases in between. The CDR3 is CASSPQGYADTQYF. CDR3 nucleotide sequence: TGTGCCAGCAGCCCACAGGGTTATGCAGATACGCAGTATTTT.

The V and J genes are TRBV7-9 and TRBJ2-7; TRBD2 is a possible D gene (5 bases). This CDR3 has 13 amino acids. Germline CDR1 is SEHNR and CDR2 is FQNEAQ (reference sequence). Trimming pared 3 bases from V and 2 bases from J, leaving 8 bases between. The DNA for the CDR3 is TGTGCCAGCAGCTTTACCGGGGCCTACGAGCAGTACTTC. Its translation is CASSFTGAYEQYF.

The CDR3 DNA reads as TGTGCCAGCAGCTCCCGGGAGGGACAGGGTTCGTACGAGCAGTACTTC. This translates into CASSSREGQGSYEQYF. The chain has TRBV7-8 and TRBJ2-5; tentatively, D is TRBD1 (9 bases). The better agreement between TRBJ2-7 and the DNA end casts doubt on the J call. This CDR3 has 16 amino acids. From germline, CDR1 is SGHVS and CDR2 FQNEAQ.